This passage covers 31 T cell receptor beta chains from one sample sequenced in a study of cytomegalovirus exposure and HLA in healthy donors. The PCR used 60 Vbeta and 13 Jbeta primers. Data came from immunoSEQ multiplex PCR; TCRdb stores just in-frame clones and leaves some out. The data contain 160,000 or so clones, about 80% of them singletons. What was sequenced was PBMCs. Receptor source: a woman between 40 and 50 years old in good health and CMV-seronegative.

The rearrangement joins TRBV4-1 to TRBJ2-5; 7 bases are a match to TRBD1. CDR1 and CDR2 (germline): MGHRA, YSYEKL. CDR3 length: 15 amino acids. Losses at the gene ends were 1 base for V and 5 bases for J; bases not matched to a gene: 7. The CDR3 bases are TGCGCCAGCAGCCAAGGGACAGGAAAGGGGGAGACCCAGTACTTC. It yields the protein CASSQGTGKGETQYF.

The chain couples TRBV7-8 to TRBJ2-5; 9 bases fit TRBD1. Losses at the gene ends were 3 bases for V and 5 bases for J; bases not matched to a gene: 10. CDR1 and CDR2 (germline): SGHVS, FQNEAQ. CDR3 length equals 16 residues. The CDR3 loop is CASSFRDRVGRETQYF. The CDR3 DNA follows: TGTGCCAGCAGCTTCCGGGACAGGGTGGGCCGGGAGACCCAGTACTTC.

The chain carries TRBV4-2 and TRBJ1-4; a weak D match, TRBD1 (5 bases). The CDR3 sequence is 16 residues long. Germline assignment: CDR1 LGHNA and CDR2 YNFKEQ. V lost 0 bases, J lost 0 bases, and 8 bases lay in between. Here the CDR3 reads CASSQEDRATNEKLFF. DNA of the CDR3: TGTGCCAGCAGCCAAGAAGACAGAGCAACTAATGAAAAACTGTTTTTT.

As DNA, the CDR3 is TGTGCCAGCAGTGAAGGGAGGGGCTCTGGAAACACCATATATTTT. Encoded protein: CASSEGRGSGNTIYF. The chain links TRBV2 to TRBJ1-3, with D perhaps TRBD1 (5 bases). CDR1 SNHLY and CDR2 FYNNEI come from the germline V gene. V lost 1 base, J lost 0 bases, and 7 bases lay in between. CDR3 size: 15 residues.

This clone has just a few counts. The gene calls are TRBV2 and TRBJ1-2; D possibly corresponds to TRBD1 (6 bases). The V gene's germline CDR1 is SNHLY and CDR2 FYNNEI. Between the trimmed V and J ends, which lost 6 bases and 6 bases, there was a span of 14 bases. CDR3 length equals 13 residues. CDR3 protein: CASRKPSGDGYTF. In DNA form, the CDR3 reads TGTGCCAGCAGAAAACCTTCAGGGGATGGCTACACCTTC.

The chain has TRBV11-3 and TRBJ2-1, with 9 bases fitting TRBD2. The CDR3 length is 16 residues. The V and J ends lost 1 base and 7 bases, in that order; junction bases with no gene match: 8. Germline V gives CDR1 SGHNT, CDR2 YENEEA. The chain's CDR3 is CASSLASAGGENEQFF. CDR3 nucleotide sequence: TGTGCCAGCAGCTTAGCCTCGGCGGGAGGGGAAAATGAGCAGTTCTTC. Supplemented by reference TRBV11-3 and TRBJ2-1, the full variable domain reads EAGVVQSPRYKIIEKKQPVAFWCNPISGHNTLYWYLQNLGQGPELLIRYENEEAVDDSQLPKDRFSAERLKGVDSTLKIQPAELGDSAVYLCASSLASAGGENEQFFGPGTRLTVL.

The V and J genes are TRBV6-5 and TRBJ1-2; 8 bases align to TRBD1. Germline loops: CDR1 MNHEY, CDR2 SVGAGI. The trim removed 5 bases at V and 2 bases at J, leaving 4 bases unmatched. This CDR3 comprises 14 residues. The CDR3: CASSQRTGNYGYTF. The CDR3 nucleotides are TGTGCCAGCAGTCAGAGGACAGGGAACTATGGCTACACCTTC.

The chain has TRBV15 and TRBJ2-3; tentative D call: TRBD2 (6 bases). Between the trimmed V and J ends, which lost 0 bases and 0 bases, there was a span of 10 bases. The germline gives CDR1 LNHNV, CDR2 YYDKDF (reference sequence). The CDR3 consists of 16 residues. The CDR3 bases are TGTGCCACCAGCAGAGATGGAGGGCAGAGCACAGATACGCAGTATTTT. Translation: CATSRDGGQSTDTQYF.

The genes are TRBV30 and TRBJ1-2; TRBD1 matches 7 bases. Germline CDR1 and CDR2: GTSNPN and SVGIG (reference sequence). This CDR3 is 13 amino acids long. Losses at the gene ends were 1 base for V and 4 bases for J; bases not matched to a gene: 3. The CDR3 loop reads CAWSGKGAYGYTF. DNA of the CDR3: TGTGCCTGGAGTGGGAAGGGGGCCTATGGCTACACCTTC.

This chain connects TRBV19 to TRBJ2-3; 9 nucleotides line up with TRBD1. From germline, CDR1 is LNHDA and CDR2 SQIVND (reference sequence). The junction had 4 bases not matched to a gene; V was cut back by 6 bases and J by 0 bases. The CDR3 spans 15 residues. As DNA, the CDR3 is TGTGCCAGTAGCCTGGGACAGGGAAGCACAGATACGCAGTATTTT. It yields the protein CASSLGQGSTDTQYF. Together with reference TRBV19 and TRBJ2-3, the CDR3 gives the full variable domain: DGGITQSPKYLFRKEGQNVTLSCEQNLNHDAMYWYRQDPGQGLRLIYYSQIVNDFQKGDIAEGYSVSREKKESFPLTVTSAQKNPTAFYLCASSLGQGSTDTQYFGPGTRLTVL.

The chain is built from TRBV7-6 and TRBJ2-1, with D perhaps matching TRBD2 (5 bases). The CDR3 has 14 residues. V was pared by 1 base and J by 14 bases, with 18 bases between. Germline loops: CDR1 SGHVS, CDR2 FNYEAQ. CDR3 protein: CASSLEVSDPAKFF. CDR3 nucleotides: TGTGCCAGCAGCTTAGAGGTTAGCGATCCCGCTAAGTTCTTC. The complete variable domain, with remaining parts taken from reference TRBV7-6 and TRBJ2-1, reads GAGVSQSPRYKVTKRGQDVALRCDPISGHVSLYWYRQALGQGPEFLTYFNYEAQQDKSGLPNDRFSAERPEGSISTLTIQRTEQRDSAMYRCASSLEVSDPAKFFGPGTRLTVL.

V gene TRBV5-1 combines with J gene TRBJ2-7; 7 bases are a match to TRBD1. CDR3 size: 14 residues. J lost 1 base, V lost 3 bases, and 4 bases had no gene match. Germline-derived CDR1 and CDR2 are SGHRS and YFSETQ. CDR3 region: CASSSGTDSYEQYF. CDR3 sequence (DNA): TGCGCCAGCAGCTCCGGGACAGATTCCTACGAGCAGTACTTC. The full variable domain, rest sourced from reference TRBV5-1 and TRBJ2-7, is KAGVTQTPRYLIKTRGQQVTLSCSPISGHRSVSWYQQTPGQGLQFLFEYFSETQRNKGNFPGRFSGRQFSNSRSEMNVSTLELGDSALYLCASSSGTDSYEQYFGPGTRLTVT.

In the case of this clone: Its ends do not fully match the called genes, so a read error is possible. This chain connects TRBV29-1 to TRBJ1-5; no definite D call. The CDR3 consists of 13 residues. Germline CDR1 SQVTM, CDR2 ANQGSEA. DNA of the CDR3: TGCAGCGTTCAAGACGTAAGCAATCAGCCCCAGCATTTT. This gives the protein CSVQDVSNQPQHF.

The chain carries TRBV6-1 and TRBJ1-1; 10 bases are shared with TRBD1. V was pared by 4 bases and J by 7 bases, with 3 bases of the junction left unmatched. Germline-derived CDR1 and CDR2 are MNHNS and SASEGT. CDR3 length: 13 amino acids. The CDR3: CASSGDRGLEAFF. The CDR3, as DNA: TGTGCCAGCAGTGGGGACAGGGGCCTTGAAGCTTTCTTT.

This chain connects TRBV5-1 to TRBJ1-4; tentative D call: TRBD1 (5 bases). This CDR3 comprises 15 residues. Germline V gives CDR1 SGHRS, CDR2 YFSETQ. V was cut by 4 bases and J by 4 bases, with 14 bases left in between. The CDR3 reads CASSHSGDSNEKLFF. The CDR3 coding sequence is TGCGCCAGCAGCCATTCGGGAGACAGTAATGAAAAACTGTTTTTT.

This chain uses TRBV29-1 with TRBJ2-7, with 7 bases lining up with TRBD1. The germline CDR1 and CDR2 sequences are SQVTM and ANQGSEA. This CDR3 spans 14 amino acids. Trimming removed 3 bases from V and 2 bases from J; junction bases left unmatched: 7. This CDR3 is CSVDSPGTAYEQYF. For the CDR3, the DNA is TGCAGCGTTGATAGTCCCGGGACAGCCTACGAGCAGTACTTC.

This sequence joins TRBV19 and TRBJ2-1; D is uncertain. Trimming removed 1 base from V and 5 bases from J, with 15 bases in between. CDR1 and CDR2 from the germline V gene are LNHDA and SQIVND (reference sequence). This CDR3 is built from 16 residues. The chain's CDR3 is CASSIGPGRTDNEQFF. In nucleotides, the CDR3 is TGTGCCAGTAGTATAGGGCCAGGAAGAACCGACAATGAGCAGTTCTTC.

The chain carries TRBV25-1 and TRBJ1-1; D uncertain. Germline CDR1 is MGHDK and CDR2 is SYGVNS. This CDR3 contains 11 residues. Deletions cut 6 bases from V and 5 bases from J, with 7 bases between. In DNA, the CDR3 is TGTGCCAGCAGGGAGTGGACTGAAGCTTTCTTT. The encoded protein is CASREWTEAFF.

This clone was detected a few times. The CDR3 loop is CASSSRLAGVVNEQFF. The CDR3 DNA reads as TGTGCCAGCAGCTCAAGACTAGCGGGAGTGGTAAATGAGCAGTTCTTC. V gene TRBV11-3 combines with J gene TRBJ2-1, with TRBD2 matching over 12 bases. J lost 7 bases, V lost 4 bases, and 8 bases had no gene match. The length of the CDR3 is 16 residues. CDR1 is SGHNT, CDR2 YENEEA, per germline.

The CDR3: CASSQDLVSGRGGYTF. The CDR3 DNA reads as TGTGCCAGCAGCCAAGATCTGGTGTCAGGACGGGGAGGCTACACCTTC. The V call is TRBV4-2, the J call TRBJ1-2; D is ambiguous. The CDR3 has 16 residues. V lost 0 bases and J lost 8, with 19 bases in between. Germline CDR1 LGHNA, CDR2 YNFKEQ.

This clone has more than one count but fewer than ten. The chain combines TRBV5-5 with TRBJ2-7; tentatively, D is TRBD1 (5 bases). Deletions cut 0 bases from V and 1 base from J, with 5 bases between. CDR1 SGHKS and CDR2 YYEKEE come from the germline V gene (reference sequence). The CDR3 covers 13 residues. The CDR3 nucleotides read TGTGCCAGCAGCTTGGCAGGGTCCTACGAGCAGTACTTC. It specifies CASSLAGSYEQYF.

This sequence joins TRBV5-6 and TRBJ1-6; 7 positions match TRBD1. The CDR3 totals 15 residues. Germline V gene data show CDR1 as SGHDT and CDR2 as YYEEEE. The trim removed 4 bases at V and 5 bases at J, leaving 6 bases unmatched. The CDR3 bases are TGTGCCAGCAGCCCGGGACAGCTAAATAATTCACCCCTCCACTTT. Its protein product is CASSPGQLNNSPLHF.

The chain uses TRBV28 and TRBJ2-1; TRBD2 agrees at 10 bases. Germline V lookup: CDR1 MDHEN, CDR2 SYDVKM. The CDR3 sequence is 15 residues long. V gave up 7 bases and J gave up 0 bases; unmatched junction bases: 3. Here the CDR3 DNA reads TGTGCCAGCATTTCTAGCGGGAGCTCCTACAATGAGCAGTTCTTC. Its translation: CASISSGSSYNEQFF.

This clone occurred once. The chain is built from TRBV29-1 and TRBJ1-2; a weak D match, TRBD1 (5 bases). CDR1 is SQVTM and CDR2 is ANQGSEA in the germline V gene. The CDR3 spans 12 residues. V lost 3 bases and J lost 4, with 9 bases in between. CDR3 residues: CSVDWGLYGYTF. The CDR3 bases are TGCAGCGTTGATTGGGGACTCTATGGCTACACCTTC.

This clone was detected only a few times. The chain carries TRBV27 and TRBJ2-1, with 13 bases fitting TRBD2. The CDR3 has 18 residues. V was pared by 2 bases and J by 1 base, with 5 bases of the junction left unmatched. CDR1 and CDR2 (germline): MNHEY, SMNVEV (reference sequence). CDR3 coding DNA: TGTGCCAGCAGTTTAAGGACTAGCGGGAGAGGGTCCTACAATGAGCAGTTCTTC. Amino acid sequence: CASSLRTSGRGSYNEQFF.

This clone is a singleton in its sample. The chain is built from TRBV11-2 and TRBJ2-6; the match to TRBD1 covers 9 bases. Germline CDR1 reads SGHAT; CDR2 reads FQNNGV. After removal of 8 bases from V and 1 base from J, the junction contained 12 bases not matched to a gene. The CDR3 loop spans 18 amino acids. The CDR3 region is CASFEGTGLGSGANVLTF. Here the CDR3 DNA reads TGTGCCAGCTTTGAGGGGACAGGGCTCGGTTCTGGGGCCAACGTCCTGACTTTC.

CDR3 amino acids: CAWSVYPAGYTGELFF. Here the CDR3 DNA reads TGTGCCTGGAGTGTATACCCAGCGGGGTACACCGGGGAGCTGTTTTTT. This rearrangement joins TRBV30 to TRBJ2-2; 7 nucleotides line up with TRBD2. CDR3 length: 16 amino acids. Germline V lookup: CDR1 GTSNPN, CDR2 SVGIG (reference sequence). The ends lost 0 bases at V and 3 bases at J; junction bases unmatched: 7.

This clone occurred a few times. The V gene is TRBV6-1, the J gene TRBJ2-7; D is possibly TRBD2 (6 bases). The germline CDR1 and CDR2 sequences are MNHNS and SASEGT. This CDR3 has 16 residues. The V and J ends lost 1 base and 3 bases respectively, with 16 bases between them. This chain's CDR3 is CASSEEVSGLVYEQYF. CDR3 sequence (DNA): TGTGCCAGCAGTGAAGAAGTAAGCGGGTTGGTCTACGAGCAGTACTTC.

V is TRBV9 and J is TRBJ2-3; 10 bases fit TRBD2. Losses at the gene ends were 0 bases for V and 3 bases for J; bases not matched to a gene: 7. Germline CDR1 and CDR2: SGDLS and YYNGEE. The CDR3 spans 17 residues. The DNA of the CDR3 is TGTGCCAGCAGCGTAGTGGCTAGCGGGAGTCTGACAGATACGCAGTATTTT. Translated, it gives CASSVVASGSLTDTQYF.

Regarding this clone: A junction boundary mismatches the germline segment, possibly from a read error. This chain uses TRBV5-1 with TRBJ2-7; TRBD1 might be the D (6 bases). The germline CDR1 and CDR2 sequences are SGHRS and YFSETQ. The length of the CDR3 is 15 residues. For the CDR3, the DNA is TGCGCCAGCAGCGACCCATCAGGGGTCTCCCACGAGCAGTACTTC. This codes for CASSDPSGVSHEQYF.

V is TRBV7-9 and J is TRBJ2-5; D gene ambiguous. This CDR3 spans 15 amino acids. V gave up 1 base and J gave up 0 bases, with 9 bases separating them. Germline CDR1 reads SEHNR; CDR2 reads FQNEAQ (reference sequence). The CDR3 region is CASSLVQLNQETQYF. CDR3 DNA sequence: TGTGCCAGCAGCTTAGTACAGCTGAACCAAGAGACCCAGTACTTC.